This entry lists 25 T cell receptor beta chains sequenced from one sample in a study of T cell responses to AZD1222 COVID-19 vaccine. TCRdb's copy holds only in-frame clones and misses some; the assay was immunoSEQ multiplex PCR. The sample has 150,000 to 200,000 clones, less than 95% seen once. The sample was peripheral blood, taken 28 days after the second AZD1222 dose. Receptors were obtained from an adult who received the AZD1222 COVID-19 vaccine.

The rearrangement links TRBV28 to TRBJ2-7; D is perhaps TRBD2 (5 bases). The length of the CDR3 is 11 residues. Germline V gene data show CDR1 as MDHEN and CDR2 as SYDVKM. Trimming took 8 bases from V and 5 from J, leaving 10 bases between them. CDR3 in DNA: TGTGCCAGCGGGGAAGCGGACGAGCAGTACTTC. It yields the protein CASGEADEQYF.

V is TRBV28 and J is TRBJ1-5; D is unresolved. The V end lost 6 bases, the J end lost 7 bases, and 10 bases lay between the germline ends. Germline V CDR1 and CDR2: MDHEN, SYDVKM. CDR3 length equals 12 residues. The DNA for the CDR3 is TGTGCCAGCAGCCTTGGTAGCCAGCCCCAGCATTTT. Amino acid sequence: CASSLGSQPQHF.

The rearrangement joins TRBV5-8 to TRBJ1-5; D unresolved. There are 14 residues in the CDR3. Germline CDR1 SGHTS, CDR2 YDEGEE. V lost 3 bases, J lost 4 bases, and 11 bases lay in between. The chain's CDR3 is CASSSRRGNQPQHF. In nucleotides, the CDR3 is TGTGCCAGCAGCTCGAGACGGGGAAATCAGCCCCAGCATTTT.

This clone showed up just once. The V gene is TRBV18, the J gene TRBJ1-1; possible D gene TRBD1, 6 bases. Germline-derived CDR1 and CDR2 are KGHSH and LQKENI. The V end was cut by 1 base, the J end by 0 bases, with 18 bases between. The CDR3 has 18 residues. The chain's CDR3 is CASSPLRQGTTLNTEAFF. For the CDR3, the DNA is TGTGCCAGCTCACCACTCCGCCAGGGGACGACCTTGAACACTGAAGCTTTCTTT.

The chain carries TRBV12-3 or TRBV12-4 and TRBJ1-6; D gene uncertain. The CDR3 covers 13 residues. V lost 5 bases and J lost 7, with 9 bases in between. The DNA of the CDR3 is TGTGCCAGCAGTGTCCAAGGGAATTCACCCCTCCACTTT. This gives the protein CASSVQGNSPLHF.

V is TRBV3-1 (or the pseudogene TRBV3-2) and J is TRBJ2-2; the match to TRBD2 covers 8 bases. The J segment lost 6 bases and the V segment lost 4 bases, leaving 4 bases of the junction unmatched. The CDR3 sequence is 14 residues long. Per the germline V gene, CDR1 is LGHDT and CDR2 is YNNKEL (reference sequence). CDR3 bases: TGTGCCAGCAGCCTACCGGGACTAGCCGGGGAGCTGTTTTTT. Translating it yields CASSLPGLAGELFF.

For the CDR3, the DNA is TGTGCCAGCAGAATTGACAGGGATGAGCAGTTCTTC. Its protein is CASRIDRDEQFF. The V call is TRBV12-3 or TRBV12-4, the J call TRBJ2-1; 7 nucleotides line up with TRBD1. J was trimmed by 8 bases and V by 6 bases; bases with no gene match: 4. The CDR3 is made up of 12 amino acids.

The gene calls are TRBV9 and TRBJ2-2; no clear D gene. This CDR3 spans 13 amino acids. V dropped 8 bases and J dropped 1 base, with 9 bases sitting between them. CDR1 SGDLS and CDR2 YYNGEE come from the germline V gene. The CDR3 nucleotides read TGTGCCAGTAATGGTGGGAACACCGGGGAGCTGTTTTTT. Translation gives CASNGGNTGELFF.

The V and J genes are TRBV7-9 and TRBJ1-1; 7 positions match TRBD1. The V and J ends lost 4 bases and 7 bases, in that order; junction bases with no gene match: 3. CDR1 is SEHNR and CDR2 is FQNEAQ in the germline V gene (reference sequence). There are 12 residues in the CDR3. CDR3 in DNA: TGTGCCAGCAGCTGGGGACAGCTTGAAGCTTTCTTT. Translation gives CASSWGQLEAFF.

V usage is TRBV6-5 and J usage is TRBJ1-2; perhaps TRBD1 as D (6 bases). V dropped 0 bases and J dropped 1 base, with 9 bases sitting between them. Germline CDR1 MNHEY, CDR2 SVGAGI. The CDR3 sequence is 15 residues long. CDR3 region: CASSYSTRGNYGYTF. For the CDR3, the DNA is TGTGCCAGCAGTTACTCGACCAGGGGTAACTATGGCTACACCTTC.

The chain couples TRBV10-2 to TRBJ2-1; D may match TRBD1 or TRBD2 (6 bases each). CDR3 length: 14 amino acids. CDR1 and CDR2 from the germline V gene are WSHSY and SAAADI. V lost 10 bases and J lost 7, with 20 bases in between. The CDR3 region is CATNIGVGGNEQFF. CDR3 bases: TGCGCCACCAACATAGGGGTAGGGGGGAATGAGCAGTTCTTC.

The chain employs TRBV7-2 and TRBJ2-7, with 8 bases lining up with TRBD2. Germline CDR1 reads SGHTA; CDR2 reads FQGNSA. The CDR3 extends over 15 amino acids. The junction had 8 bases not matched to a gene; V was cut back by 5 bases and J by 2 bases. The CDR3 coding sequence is TGTGCCAGCAGCCTGACTAGCGCCGTTACCTACGAGCAGTACTTC. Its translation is CASSLTSAVTYEQYF. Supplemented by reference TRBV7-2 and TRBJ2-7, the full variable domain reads GAGVSQSPSNKVTEKGKDVELRCDPISGHTALYWYRQSLGQGLEFLIYFQGNSAPDKSGLPSDRFSAERTGGSVSTLTIQRTQQEDSAVYLCASSLTSAVTYEQYFGPGTRLTVT.

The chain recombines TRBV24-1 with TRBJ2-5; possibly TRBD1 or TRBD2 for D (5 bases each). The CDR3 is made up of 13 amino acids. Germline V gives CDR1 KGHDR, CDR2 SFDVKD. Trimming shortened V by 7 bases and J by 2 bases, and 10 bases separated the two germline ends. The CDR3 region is CATSPGTQETQYF. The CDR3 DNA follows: TGTGCCACCAGCCCCGGGACGCAAGAGACCCAGTACTTC.

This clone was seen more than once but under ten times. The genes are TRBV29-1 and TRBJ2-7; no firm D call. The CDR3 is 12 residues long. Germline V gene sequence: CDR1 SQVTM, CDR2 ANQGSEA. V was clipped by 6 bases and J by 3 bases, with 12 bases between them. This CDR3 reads CSVAEPNYEQYF. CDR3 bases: TGCAGCGTCGCTGAACCGAACTACGAGCAGTACTTC.

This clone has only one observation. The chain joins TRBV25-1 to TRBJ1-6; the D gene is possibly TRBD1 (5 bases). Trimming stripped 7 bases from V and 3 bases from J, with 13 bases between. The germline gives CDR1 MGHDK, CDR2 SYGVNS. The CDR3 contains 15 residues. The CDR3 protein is CASTGNQGYNSPLHF. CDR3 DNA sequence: TGTGCCAGCACCGGGAACCAGGGCTATAATTCACCCCTCCACTTT.

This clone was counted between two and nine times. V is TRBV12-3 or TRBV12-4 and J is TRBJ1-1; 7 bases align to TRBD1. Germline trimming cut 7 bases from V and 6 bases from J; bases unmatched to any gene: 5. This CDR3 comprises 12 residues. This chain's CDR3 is CASTLGTAEAFF. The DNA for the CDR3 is TGTGCCAGCACCTTAGGGACAGCTGAAGCTTTCTTT.

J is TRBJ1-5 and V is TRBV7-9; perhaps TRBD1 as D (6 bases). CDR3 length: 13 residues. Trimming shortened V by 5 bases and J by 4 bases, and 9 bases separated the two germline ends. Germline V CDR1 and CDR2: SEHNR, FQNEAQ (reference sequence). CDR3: CASSQTGNQPQHF. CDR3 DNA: TGTGCCAGCAGCCAGACAGGAAATCAGCCCCAGCATTTT.

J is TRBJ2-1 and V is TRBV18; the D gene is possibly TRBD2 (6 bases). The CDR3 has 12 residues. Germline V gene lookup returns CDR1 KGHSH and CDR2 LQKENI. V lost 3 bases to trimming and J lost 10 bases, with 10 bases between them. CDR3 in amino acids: CASSPLRGEQFF. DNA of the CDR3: TGTGCCAGCTCACCTTTACGGGGGGAGCAGTTCTTC.

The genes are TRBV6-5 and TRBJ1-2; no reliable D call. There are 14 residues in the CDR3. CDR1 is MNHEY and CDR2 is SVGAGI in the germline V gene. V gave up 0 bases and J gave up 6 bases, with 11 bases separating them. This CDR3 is CASSYSAARNGYTF. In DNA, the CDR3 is TGTGCCAGCAGTTACTCGGCGGCTAGGAATGGCTACACCTTC.

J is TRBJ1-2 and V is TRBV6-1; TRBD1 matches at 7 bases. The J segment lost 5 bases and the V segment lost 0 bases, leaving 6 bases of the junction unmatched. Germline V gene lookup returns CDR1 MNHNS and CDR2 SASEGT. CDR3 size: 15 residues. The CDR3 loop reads CASSEAMTGFYGYTF. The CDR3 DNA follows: TGTGCCAGCAGTGAAGCGATGACAGGGTTTTATGGCTACACCTTC.

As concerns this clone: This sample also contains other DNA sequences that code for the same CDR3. DNA for the CDR3: TGTGCCAGCAGCTTAGCAGGGTCTGGAAACACCATATATTTT. Its translation is CASSLAGSGNTIYF. The genes are TRBV7-9 and TRBJ1-3; D gene uncertain. This CDR3 has 14 amino acids. The germline V gene has CDR1 SEHNR and CDR2 FQNEAQ (reference sequence). V lost 0 bases and J 1 base, leaving 4 bases between the germline ends.

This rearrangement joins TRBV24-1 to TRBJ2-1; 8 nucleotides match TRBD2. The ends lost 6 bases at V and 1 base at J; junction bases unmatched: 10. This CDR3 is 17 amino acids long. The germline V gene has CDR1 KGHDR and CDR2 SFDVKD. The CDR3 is CATSSSGTSRSYNEQFF. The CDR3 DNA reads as TGTGCCACCAGTAGTTCCGGGACTAGTAGGTCCTACAATGAGCAGTTCTTC.

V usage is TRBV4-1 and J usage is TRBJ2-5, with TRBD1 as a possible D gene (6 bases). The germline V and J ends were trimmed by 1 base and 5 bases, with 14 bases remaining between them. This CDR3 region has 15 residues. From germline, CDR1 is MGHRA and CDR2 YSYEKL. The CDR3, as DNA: TGCGCCAGCAGCCAAGGGGGGCCCGCGGGCGAGACCCAGTACTTC. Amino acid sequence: CASSQGGPAGETQYF.

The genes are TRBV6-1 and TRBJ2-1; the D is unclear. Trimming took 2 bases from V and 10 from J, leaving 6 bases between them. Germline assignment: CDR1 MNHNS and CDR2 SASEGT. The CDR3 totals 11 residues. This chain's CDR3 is CASSELGEQFF. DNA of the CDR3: TGTGCCAGCAGTGAACTAGGGGAGCAGTTCTTC.

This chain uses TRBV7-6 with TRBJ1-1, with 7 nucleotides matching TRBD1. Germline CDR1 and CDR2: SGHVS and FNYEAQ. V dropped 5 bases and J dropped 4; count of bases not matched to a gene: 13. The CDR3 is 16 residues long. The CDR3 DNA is TGTGCCAGCAGCCTCGGCCAGGGGGTTGGCGGCACTGAAGCTTTCTTT. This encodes CASSLGQGVGGTEAFF. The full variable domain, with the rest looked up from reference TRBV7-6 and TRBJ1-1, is GAGVSQSPRYKVTKRGQDVALRCDPISGHVSLYWYRQALGQGPEFLTYFNYEAQQDKSGLPNDRFSAERPEGSISTLTIQRTEQRDSAMYRCASSLGQGVGGTEAFFGQGTRLTVV.